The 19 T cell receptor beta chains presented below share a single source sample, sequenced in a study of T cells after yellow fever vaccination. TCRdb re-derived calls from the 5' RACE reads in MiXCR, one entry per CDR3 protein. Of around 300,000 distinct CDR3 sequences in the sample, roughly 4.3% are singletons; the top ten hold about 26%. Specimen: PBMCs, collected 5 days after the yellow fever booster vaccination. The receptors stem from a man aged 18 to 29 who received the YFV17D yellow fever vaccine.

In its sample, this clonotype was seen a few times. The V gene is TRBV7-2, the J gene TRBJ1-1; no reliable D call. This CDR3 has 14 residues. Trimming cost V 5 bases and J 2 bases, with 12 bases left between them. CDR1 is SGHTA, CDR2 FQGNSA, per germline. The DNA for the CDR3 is TGTGCCAGCAGCCCCCAGTACGGTAACACTGAAGCTTTCTTT. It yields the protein CASSPQYGNTEAFF.

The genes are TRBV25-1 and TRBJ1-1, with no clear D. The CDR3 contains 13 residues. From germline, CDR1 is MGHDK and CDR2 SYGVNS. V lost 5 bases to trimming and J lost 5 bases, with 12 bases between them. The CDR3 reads CASSSEALTEAFF. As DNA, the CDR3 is TGTGCCAGCAGTTCTGAGGCCTTGACTGAAGCTTTCTTT. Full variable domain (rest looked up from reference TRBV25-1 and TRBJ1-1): EADIYQTPRYLVIGTGKKITLECSQTMGHDKMYWYQQDPGMELHLIHYSYGVNSTEKGDLSSESTVSRIRTEHFPLTLESARPSHTSQYLCASSSEALTEAFFGQGTRLTVV.

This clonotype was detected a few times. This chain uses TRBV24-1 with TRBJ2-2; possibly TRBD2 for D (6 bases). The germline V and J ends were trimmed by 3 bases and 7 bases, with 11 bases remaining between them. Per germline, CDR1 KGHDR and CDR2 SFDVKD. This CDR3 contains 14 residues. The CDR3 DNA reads TGTGCCACCAGTGATCCAGCGGGCCGCGGGGAGCTGTTTTTT. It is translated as CATSDPAGRGELFF.

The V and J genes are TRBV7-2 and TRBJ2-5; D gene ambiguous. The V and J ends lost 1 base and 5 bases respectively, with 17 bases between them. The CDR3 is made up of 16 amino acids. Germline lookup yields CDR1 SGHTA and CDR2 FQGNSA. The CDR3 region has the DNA TGTGCCAGCAGCTTAGATCCAGACCCCCCGTTGGAGACCCAGTACTTC. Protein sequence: CASSLDPDPPLETQYF.

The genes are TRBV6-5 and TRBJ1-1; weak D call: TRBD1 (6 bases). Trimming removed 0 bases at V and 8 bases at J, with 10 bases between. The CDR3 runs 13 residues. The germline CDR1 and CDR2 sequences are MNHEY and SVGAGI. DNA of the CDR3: TGTGCCAGCAGTTACTCGGCTCAGGGGGAAGCTTTCTTT. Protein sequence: CASSYSAQGEAFF.

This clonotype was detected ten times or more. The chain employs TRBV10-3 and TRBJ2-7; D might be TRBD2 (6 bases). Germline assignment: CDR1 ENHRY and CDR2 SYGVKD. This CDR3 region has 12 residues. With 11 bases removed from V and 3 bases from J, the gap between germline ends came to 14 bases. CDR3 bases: TGTGCCTCCGGGACGGAGGGCTACGAGCAGTACTTC. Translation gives CASGTEGYEQYF.

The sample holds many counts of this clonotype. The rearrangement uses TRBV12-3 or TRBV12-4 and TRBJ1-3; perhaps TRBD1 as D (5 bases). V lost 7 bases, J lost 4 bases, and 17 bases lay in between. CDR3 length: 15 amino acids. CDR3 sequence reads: CASTIGHVSGNTIYF. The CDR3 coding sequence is TGTGCCAGCACCATTGGACACGTCTCGGGAAACACCATATATTTT.

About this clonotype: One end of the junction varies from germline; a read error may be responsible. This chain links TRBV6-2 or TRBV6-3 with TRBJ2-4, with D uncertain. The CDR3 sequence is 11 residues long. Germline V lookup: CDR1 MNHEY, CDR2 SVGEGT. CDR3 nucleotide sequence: TGTGCCAGCAGTTACCAAGTTCGCTACTTCTTC. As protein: CASSYQVRYFF.

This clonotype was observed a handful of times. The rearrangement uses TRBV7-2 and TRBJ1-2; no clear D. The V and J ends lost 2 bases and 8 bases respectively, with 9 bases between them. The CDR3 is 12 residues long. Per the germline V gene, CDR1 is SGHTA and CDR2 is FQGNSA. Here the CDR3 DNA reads TGTGCCAGCAGCTTAATTGGGCGCGGCTACACCTTC. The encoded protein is CASSLIGRGYTF.

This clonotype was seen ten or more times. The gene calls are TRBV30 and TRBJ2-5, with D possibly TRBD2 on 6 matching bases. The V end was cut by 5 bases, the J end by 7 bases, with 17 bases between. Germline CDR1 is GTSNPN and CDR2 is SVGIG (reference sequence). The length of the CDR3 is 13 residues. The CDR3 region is CAWGDSHPGTQYF. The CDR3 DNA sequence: TGTGCCTGGGGGGACTCCCACCCGGGGACCCAGTACTTC.

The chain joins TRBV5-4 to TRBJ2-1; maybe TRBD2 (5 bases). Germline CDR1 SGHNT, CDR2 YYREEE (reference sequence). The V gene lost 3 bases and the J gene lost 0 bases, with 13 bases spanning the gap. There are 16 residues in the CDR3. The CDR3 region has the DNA TGTGCCAGCAGCTCTGCTAGCTCCGGCTCCTACAATGAGCAGTTCTTC. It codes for CASSSASSGSYNEQFF.

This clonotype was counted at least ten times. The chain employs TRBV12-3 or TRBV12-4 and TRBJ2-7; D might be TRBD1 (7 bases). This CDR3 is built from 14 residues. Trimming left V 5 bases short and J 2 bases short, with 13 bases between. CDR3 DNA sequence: TGTGCCAGCAGTGGGGAGGACAGGACCTACGAGCAGTACTTC. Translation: CASSGEDRTYEQYF.

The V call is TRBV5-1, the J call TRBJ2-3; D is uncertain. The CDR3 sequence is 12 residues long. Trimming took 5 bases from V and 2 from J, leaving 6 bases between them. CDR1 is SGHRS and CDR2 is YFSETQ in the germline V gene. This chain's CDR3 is CASRLNTDTQYF. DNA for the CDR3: TGCGCCAGCAGGTTAAACACAGATACGCAGTATTTT.

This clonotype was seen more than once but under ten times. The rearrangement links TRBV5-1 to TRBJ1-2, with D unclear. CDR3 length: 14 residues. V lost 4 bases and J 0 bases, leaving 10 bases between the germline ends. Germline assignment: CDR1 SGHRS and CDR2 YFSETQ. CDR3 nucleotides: TGCGCCAGCAGCCCCGGCGCATCTAACTATGGCTACACCTTC. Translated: CASSPGASNYGYTF.

The CDR3 sequence: CAIPEGREGTISNQPQHF. As DNA, the CDR3 is TGTGCCATCCCGGAGGGACGGGAGGGGACTATTAGCAATCAGCCCCAGCATTTT. The chain is built from TRBV6-2 or TRBV6-3 and TRBJ1-5; perhaps TRBD1 as D (5 bases). Deletions cut 10 bases from V and 0 bases from J, with 25 bases between. Germline lookup yields CDR1 MNHEY and CDR2 SVGEGT. The CDR3 is 18 residues long.

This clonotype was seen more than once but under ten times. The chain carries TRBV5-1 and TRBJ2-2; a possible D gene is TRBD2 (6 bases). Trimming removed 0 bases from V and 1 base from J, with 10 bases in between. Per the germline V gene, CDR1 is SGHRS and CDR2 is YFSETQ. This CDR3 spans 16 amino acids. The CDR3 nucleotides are TGCGCCAGCAGCTTGGGGGGACTCCTGAACACCGGGGAGCTGTTTTTT. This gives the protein CASSLGGLLNTGELFF.

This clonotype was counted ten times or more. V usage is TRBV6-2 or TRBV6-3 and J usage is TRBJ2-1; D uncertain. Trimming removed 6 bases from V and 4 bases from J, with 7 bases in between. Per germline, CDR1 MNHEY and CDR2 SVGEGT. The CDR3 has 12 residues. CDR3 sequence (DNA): TGTGCCAGCAGAACCGGGTACAATGAGCAGTTCTTC. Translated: CASRTGYNEQFF.

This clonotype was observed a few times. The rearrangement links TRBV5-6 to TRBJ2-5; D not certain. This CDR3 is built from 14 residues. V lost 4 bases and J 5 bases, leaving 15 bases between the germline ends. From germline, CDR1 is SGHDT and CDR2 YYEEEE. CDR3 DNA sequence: TGTGCCAGCAGCGTCCGCCTCGAATGGGAGACCCAGTACTTC. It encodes CASSVRLEWETQYF. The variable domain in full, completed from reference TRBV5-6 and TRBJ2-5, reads DAGVTQSPTHLIKTRGQQVTLRCSPKSGHDTVSWYQQALGQGPQFIFQYYEEEERQRGNFPDRFSGHQFPNYSSELNVNALLLGDSALYLCASSVRLEWETQYFGPGTRLLVL.

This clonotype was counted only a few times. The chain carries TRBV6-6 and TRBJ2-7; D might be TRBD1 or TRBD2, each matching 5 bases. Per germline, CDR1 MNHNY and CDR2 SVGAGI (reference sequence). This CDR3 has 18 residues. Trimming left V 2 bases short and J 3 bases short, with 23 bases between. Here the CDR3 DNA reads TGTGCCAGCAGTTACACTACCGGGACCGACAGTAGGATCTACGAGCAGTACGTC. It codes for CASSYTTGTDSRIYEQYV.